Below, 26 T cell receptor beta chains from the same sample are listed, as sequenced in a study of T cell responses to AZD1222 COVID-19 vaccine. Sequencing was performed with immunoSEQ multiplex PCR; in TCRdb, only in-frame clones are kept and a portion is missing. The table lists about 170,000 clones, about nine tenths of them singletons. The input for sequencing was peripheral blood, taken on day 0 of AZD1222 vaccination. These receptor sequences come from an adult in good health.

The chain uses TRBV9 and TRBJ2-1, with a tentative D call TRBD2 (6 bases). Germline V gene data show CDR1 as SGDLS and CDR2 as YYNGEE. The CDR3 is 13 amino acids. Between the trimmed V and J ends, which lost 2 bases and 9 bases, there was a span of 12 bases. The DNA of the CDR3 is TGTGCCAGCAGCGTCGCCGTGGAGGGTGAGCAGTTCTTC. Its protein product is CASSVAVEGEQFF.

The J gene is TRBJ1-2, the V gene TRBV7-3, with TRBD1 as a possible D gene (6 bases). The V gene lost 6 bases and the J gene lost 4 bases, with 15 bases spanning the gap. The CDR3 has 14 residues. From germline, CDR1 is SGHTA and CDR2 FQGTGA. This CDR3 reads CASSSGGSSYGYTF. CDR3 DNA sequence: TGTGCCAGCAGTTCCGGGGGCAGCTCCTATGGCTACACCTTC. Full variable domain (outside the CDR3, taken from reference TRBV7-3 and TRBJ1-2): GAGVSQTPSNKVTEKGKYVELRCDPISGHTALYWYRQSLGQGPEFLIYFQGTGAADDSGLPNDRFFAVRPEGSVSTLKIQRTERGDSAVYLCASSSGGSSYGYTFGSGTRLTVV.

The CDR3 DNA follows: TGTGCCAGTAGCCTACGCCTTGCCCACGAGCAGTACTTC. It is translated as CASSLRLAHEQYF. This chain links TRBV19 with TRBJ2-7; D remains ambiguous. Trimming stripped 6 bases from V and 5 bases from J, with 14 bases between. This CDR3 is 13 amino acids long. Germline V gene lookup returns CDR1 LNHDA and CDR2 SQIVND (reference sequence).

J is TRBJ1-4 and V is TRBV4-2; 7 bases map to TRBD1. With V trimmed by 5 bases and J by 0 bases, 12 bases remained unmatched. The CDR3 has 18 residues. In germline, CDR1 is LGHNA, CDR2 YNFKEQ. CDR3 region: CASSARGGGGATNEKLFF. The CDR3 nucleotides read TGTGCCAGCAGCGCTAGAGGGGGCGGAGGGGCAACTAATGAAAAACTGTTTTTT.

The chain has TRBV10-1 and TRBJ2-7; the D gene is possibly TRBD1 (5 bases). Trimming took off 3 bases at V and 6 bases at J, with 6 bases between the two ends. Germline-derived CDR1 and CDR2 are WNHNN and SYGVQD (reference sequence). The CDR3 loop spans 11 amino acids. CDR3 sequence: CASSDGAEQYF. CDR3 bases: TGCGCCAGCAGTGATGGGGCCGAGCAGTACTTC.

This clone was picked up one time. In the same sample, other DNA sequences code for this CDR3. The chain has TRBV2 and TRBJ2-3, with D maybe TRBD2 (6 bases). The CDR3 totals 14 residues. CDR1 is SNHLY and CDR2 is FYNNEI in the germline V gene. The V end was cut by 5 bases, the J end by 1 base, with 10 bases between. The CDR3 region has the DNA TGTGCCAGCAGTATGACGGGGGGCACAGATACGCAGTATTTT. Translated: CASSMTGGTDTQYF.

The V and J genes are TRBV2 and TRBJ2-1; 7 bases map to TRBD1. This CDR3 is 14 amino acids long. The germline gives CDR1 SNHLY, CDR2 FYNNEI. Germline trimming cut 9 bases from V and 4 bases from J; bases unmatched to any gene: 9. CDR3 in amino acids: CARSGQGDYNEQFF. The CDR3 bases are TGTGCCAGATCCGGGCAGGGGGATTACAATGAGCAGTTCTTC.

This chain joins TRBV19 and TRBJ2-2; tentatively, D is TRBD2 (6 bases). The CDR3 totals 15 residues. In germline, CDR1 is LNHDA, CDR2 SQIVND (reference sequence). V lost 10 bases, J lost 1 base, and 16 bases lay in between. The CDR3 sequence is CATWGGGQNTGELFF. In nucleotides, the CDR3 is TGTGCCACTTGGGGAGGAGGGCAGAACACCGGGGAGCTGTTTTTT. Supplemented by reference TRBV19 and TRBJ2-2, the full variable domain reads DGGITQSPKYLFRKEGQNVTLSCEQNLNHDAMYWYRQDPGQGLRLIYYSQIVNDFQKGDIAEGYSVSREKKESFPLTVTSAQKNPTAFYLCATWGGGQNTGELFFGEGSRLTVL.

This clone was counted between two and nine times. This rearrangement joins TRBV10-3 to TRBJ1-3; possibly TRBD1 for D (5 bases). The V gene's germline CDR1 is ENHRY and CDR2 SYGVKD. V shed 6 bases and J shed 4 bases, with 13 bases lying between them. This CDR3 spans 14 amino acids. In DNA, the CDR3 is TGTGCCATCAGAGAGAAGGGGATCGGAAACACCATATATTTT. As protein: CAIREKGIGNTIYF.

CDR3 sequence reads: CASSAPNRYEQYF. In DNA, the CDR3 is TGTGCCAGCAGTGCCCCGAACCGCTACGAGCAGTACTTC. The chain is built from TRBV2 and TRBJ2-7; no definite D call. Trimming pared 4 bases from V and 3 bases from J, leaving 10 bases between. The germline V gene encodes CDR1 SNHLY and CDR2 FYNNEI. The CDR3 runs to 13 residues. Drawing the rest from reference TRBV2 and TRBJ2-7, the complete variable domain is EPEVTQTPSHQVTQMGQEVILRCVPISNHLYFYWYRQILGQKVEFLVSFYNNEISEKSEIFDDQFSVERPDGSNFTLKIRSTKLEDSAMYFCASSAPNRYEQYFGPGTRLTVT.

The chain combines TRBV6-2 or TRBV6-3 with TRBJ2-5, with D hard to call. Germline lookup yields CDR1 MNHEY and CDR2 SVGEGT. This CDR3 is built from 13 residues. Trimming removed 2 bases at V and 4 bases at J, with 8 bases between. The CDR3 loop is CASSYDPGETQYF. The CDR3, as DNA: TGTGCCAGCAGTTACGACCCGGGAGAGACCCAGTACTTC.

The chain carries TRBV6-5 and TRBJ1-1, with D possibly matching TRBD1 (5 bases). Germline V lookup: CDR1 MNHEY, CDR2 SVGAGI. The V and J ends lost 6 bases and 2 bases respectively, with 16 bases between them. This CDR3 is 15 amino acids long. In DNA form, the CDR3 reads TGTGCCAGCAGCGCTCAACAGGCCTCAAACACTGAAGCTTTCTTT. It translates to CASSAQQASNTEAFF.

This clone was recorded only once. The chain recombines TRBV4-2 with TRBJ2-7, with 11 bases aligning to TRBD2. This CDR3 has 20 residues. Germline values: CDR1 LGHNA, CDR2 YNFKEQ. V was pared by 0 bases and J by 2 bases, with 15 bases of the junction left unmatched. CDR3 loop: CASSQDATSGGRRVAYEQYF. The CDR3 DNA reads as TGTGCCAGCAGCCAAGATGCAACTAGCGGGGGCCGCAGGGTTGCCTACGAGCAGTACTTC.

The chain has TRBV5-1 and TRBJ2-3; 9 nucleotides align to TRBD1. Trimming at V came to 0 bases and at J to 3 bases, leaving 5 bases not matched to a gene. Germline V CDR1 and CDR2: SGHRS, YFSETQ. The CDR3 covers 16 residues. CDR3 DNA sequence: TGCGCCAGCAGCTTGGGGGGACAGGGTGGAACAGATACGCAGTATTTT. It translates to CASSLGGQGGTDTQYF.

This chain joins TRBV29-1 and TRBJ1-2; TRBD1 matches at 8 bases. V trimming: 0 bases; J trimming: 2 bases; junction bases outside the gene matches: 5. The CDR3 has 15 amino acids. From germline, CDR1 is SQVTM and CDR2 ANQGSEA. CDR3 sequence: CSVEDRTGTNYGYTF. The DNA for the CDR3 is TGCAGCGTTGAAGACCGGACAGGGACCAACTATGGCTACACCTTC.

The V call is TRBV4-2, the J call TRBJ1-5, with D unresolved. The CDR3 runs to 16 residues. From germline, CDR1 is LGHNA and CDR2 YNFKEQ. V lost 0 bases and J 1 base, leaving 10 bases between the germline ends. CDR3 residues: CASSQELIGSNQPQHF. As DNA, the CDR3 is TGTGCCAGCAGCCAAGAACTCATAGGAAGCAATCAGCCCCAGCATTTT.

This rearrangement joins TRBV27 to TRBJ1-2; 9 bases map to TRBD1. After removal of 4 bases from V and 7 bases from J, the junction contained 7 bases not matched to a gene. Germline V gives CDR1 MNHEY, CDR2 SMNVEV (reference sequence). This CDR3 region has 14 residues. The CDR3 is CASSSRQGEGGYTF. The CDR3 nucleotides are TGTGCCAGCAGTTCCCGACAGGGGGAGGGTGGCTACACCTTC.

This clone is a singleton in its sample. The chain links TRBV6-2 or TRBV6-3 to TRBJ2-2; TRBD2 matches 8 bases. Per the germline V gene, CDR1 is MNHEY and CDR2 is SVGEGT. The junction had 0 bases not matched to a gene; V was cut back by 0 bases and J by 3 bases. The CDR3 length is 15 residues. The DNA of the CDR3 is TGTGCCAGCAGTTACTCCGGGGGGGACACCGGGGAGCTGTTTTTT. Its protein product is CASSYSGGDTGELFF.

This chain links TRBV9 with TRBJ2-7; 8 bases are a match to TRBD1. The CDR3 is made up of 14 amino acids. V shed 3 bases, J shed 4 bases, and the junction held 6 bases outside the gene matches. From germline, CDR1 is SGDLS and CDR2 YYNGEE. The CDR3 spells CASSADREEYEQYF. The CDR3, as DNA: TGTGCCAGCAGCGCGGACAGGGAGGAGTACGAGCAGTACTTC.

V and J are TRBV6-5 and TRBJ2-7, with 8 bases lining up with TRBD1. Germline loops: CDR1 MNHEY, CDR2 SVGAGI. V was pared by 11 bases and J by 6 bases, with 15 bases of the junction left unmatched. This CDR3 is built from 14 residues. CDR3 coding DNA: TGTGCCCTCAACAGGGGGTCCGTAAGTTCCGAGCAGTACTTC. Translating it yields CALNRGSVSSEQYF.

The chain is built from TRBV5-1 and TRBJ1-2; no definite D call. Germline CDR1 SGHRS, CDR2 YFSETQ. The CDR3 is 13 residues long. V gave up 2 bases and J gave up 4 bases, with 9 bases separating them. CDR3 in amino acids: CASSLEGSYGYTF. In DNA form, the CDR3 reads TGCGCCAGCAGCTTAGAGGGCTCCTATGGCTACACCTTC.

The V and J genes are TRBV6-5 and TRBJ1-4, with 8 nucleotides matching TRBD1. CDR1 and CDR2 from the germline V gene are MNHEY and SVGAGI. The junction had 4 bases not matched to a gene; V was cut back by 2 bases and J by 8 bases. There are 14 residues in the CDR3. The CDR3 protein is CASSYGQGGEKLFF. CDR3 DNA: TGTGCCAGCAGTTACGGACAGGGAGGGGAAAAACTGTTTTTT.

The V call is TRBV11-2, the J call TRBJ1-1, with 9 bases matching TRBD1. This CDR3 has 17 amino acids. V was pared by 1 base and J by 0 bases, with 6 bases of the junction left unmatched. Germline CDR1 reads SGHAT; CDR2 reads FQNNGV. In nucleotides, the CDR3 is TGTGCCAGCAGCTTAGTGAGGGGGACAGGGATGAACACTGAAGCTTTCTTT. Amino acid sequence: CASSLVRGTGMNTEAFF. The whole variable domain, remainder taken from reference TRBV11-2 and TRBJ1-1, is EAGVAQSPRYKIIEKRQSVAFWCNPISGHATLYWYQQILGQGPKLLIQFQNNGVVDDSQLPKDRFSAERLKGVDSTLKIQPAKLEDSAVYLCASSLVRGTGMNTEAFFGQGTRLTVV.

This chain uses TRBV7-9 with TRBJ2-1; no definite D call. Trimming removed 3 bases from V and 4 bases from J, with 7 bases in between. This CDR3 has 13 residues. Looked up from germline, CDR1 is SEHNR and CDR2 is FQNEAQ (reference sequence). The CDR3 sequence is CASSFGNYNEQFF. DNA of the CDR3: TGTGCCAGCAGCTTTGGAAATTACAATGAGCAGTTCTTC.

V and J are TRBV4-2 and TRBJ1-2; the D is unclear. The CDR3 contains 17 residues. CDR1 LGHNA and CDR2 YNFKEQ come from the germline V gene. Trimming pared 0 bases from V and 9 bases from J, leaving 23 bases between. The CDR3 DNA is TGTGCCAGCAGCCAAGAATGGCCAGGCGCTAACTCTATGCGCTACACCTTC. This translates into CASSQEWPGANSMRYTF.

The chain recombines TRBV3-1 (or the pseudogene TRBV3-2) with TRBJ1-6; D remains unclear. The V gene lost 3 bases and the J gene lost 9 bases, with 15 bases spanning the gap. This CDR3 spans 15 amino acids. The V gene's germline CDR1 is LGHDT and CDR2 YNNKEL (reference sequence). The CDR3 nucleotides read TGTGCCAGCAGCCAGGCGGCTACCAAGGGTTCACCCCTCCACTTT. As protein: CASSQAATKGSPLHF.